The T cell receptor beta chain under discussion was sequenced for a study of identical twins. cDNA carried unique molecular identifiers, and a universal primer site was added by template switching. Using its own MiXCR run on the 5' RACE reads, TCRdb lists one record per CDR3 protein. The sample has roughly 230,000 distinct CDR3 sequences, 6.5% to 9.5% seen once. Study results and caveats: Insertions ran lower in abundant cord blood beta clonotypes, though not in memory repertoires. Out-of-frame alpha sequences that twins shared showed excess low generation probability.

This clonotype was counted ten times or more. Its antigen remains unknown. These sequences were also reported in another study, on yellow fever vaccine responses in identical twins.

The specimen was CD8+ T cells sorted from blood. The TCR comes from a woman between 18 and 29 years old in good health.

CDR3 protein: CATRTPYEQYF. CDR3 in DNA: TGTGCCACCAGAACACCTTACGAGCAGTACTTC. The chain recombines TRBV10-3 with TRBJ2-7; D unclear. V lost 10 bases and J lost 4, with 11 bases in between. Per the germline V gene, CDR1 is ENHRY and CDR2 is SYGVKD. CDR3 length equals 11 residues.